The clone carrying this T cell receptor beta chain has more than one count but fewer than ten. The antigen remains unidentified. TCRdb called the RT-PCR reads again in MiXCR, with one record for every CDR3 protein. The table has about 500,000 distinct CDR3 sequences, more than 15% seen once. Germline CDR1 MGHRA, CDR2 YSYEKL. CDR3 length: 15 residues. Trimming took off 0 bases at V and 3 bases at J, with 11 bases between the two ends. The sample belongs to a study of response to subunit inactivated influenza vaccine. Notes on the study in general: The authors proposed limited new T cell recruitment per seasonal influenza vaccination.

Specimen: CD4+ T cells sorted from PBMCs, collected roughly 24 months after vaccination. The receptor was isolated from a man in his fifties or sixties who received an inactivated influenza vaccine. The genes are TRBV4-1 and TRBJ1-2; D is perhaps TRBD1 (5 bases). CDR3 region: CASSQDWDGYYGYTF. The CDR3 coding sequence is TGCGCCAGCAGCCAAGATTGGGACGGCTACTATGGCTACACCTTC.